This T cell receptor (beta chain) stems from a study of blood T cell repertoires in COVID-19. Background on the study: COVID-19 samples from acute and convalescent phases originated in the United States, Italy and Spain. The cDNA or gDNA used as material had been derived from T cells, B-cell-depleted T cells, or PBMCs.

In the original workflow: How many nucleated cells were present was estimated from reference gene primer amplification. Using immunoSEQ multiplex PCR, the repertoire was profiled, and TCRdb retains in-frame clones only, with some absent. V and J calls and clone size are copied from that table; D and trimming were computed from the DNA. The sample lists about 230,000 clones, roughly 84% seen once, with around 7.2% in the top ten. Sequenced: peripheral blood. The receptor was derived from a woman in her forties or fifties with acute or convalescent COVID-19.

The CDR3 nucleotides read TGTGCCAGCCAATCCGGGACAGGGTCTTCACCCCTCCACTTT. Its protein product is CASQSGTGSSPLHF. This chain links TRBV2 with TRBJ1-6; TRBD1 agrees at 9 bases. Germline lookup yields CDR1 SNHLY and CDR2 FYNNEI. V was pared by 8 bases and J by 9 bases, with 8 bases of the junction left unmatched. The CDR3 runs 14 residues.